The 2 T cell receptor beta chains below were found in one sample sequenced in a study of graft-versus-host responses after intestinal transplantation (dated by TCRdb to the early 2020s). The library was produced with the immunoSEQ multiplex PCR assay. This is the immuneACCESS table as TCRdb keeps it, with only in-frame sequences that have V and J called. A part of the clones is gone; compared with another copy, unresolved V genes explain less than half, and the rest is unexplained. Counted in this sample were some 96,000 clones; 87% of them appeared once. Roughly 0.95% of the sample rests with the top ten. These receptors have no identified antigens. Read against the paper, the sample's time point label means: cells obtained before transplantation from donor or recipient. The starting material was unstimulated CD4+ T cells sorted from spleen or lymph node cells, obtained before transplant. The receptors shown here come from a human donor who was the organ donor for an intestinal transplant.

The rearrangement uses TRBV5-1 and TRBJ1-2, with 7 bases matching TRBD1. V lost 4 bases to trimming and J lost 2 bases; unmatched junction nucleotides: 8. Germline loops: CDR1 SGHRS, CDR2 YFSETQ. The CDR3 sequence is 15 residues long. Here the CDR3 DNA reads TGCGCCAGCAGCGGTGGGGCAGGGGGAAACTATGGCTACACCTTC. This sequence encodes CASSGGAGGNYGYTF.

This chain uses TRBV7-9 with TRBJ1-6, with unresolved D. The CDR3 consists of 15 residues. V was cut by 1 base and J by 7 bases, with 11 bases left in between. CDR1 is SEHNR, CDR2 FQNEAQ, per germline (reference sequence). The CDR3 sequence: CASSLDNRGNSPLHF. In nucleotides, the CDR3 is TGTGCCAGCAGCTTAGATAACCGGGGAAATTCACCCCTCCACTTT.